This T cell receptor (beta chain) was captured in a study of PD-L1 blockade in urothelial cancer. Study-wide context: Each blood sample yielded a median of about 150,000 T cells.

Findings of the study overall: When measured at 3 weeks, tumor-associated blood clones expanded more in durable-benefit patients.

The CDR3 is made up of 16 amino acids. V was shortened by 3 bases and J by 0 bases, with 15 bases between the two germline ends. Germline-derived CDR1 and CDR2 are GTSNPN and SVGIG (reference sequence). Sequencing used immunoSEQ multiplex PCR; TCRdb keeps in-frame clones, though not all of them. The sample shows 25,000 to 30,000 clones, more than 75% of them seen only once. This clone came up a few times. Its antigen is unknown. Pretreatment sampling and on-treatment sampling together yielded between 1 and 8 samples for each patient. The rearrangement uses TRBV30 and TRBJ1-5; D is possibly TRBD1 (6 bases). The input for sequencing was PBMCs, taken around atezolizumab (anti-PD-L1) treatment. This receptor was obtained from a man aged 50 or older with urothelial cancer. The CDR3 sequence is CAWRNGGLDSNQPQHF. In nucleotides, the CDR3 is TGTGCCTGGAGGAACGGGGGGCTCGATAGCAATCAGCCCCAGCATTTT. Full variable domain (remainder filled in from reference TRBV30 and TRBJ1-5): SQTIHQWPATLVQPVGSPLSLECTVEGTSNPNLYWYRQAAGRGLQLLFYSVGIGQISSEVPQNLSASRPQDRQFILSSKKLLLSDSGFYLCAWRNGGLDSNQPQHFGDGTRLSIL.